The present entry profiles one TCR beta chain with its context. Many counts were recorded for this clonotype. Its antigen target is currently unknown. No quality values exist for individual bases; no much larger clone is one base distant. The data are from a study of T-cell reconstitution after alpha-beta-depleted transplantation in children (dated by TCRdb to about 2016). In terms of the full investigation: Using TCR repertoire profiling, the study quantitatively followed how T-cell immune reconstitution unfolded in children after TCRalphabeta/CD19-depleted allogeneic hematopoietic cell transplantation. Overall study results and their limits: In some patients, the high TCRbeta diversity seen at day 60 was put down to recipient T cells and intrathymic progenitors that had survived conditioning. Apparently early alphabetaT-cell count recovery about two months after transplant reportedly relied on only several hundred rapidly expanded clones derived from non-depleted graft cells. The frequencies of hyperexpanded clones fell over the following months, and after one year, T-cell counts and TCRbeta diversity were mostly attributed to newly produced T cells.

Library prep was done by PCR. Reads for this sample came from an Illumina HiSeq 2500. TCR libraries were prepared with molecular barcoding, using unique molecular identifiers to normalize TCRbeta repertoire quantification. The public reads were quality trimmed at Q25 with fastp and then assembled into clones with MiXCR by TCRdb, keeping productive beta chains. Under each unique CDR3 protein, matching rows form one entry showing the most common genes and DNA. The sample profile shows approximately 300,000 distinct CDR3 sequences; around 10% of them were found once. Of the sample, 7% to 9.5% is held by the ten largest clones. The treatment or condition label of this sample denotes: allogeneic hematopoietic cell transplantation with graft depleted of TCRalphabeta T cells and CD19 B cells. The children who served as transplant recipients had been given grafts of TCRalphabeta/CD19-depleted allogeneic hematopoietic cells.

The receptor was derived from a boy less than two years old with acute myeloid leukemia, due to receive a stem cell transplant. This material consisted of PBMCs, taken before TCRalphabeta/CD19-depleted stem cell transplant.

The CDR3 is CASSRPGQGLNTEAFF. The DNA reads TGTGCCAGCAGCCGTCCGGGGCAGGGCCTGAACACTGAAGCTTTCTTT. In this chain, TRBV6-1 is recombined with TRBJ1-1; TRBD1 might be the D gene, on 5 matching bases. Looking up the germline V gene yields CDR1 MNHNS and CDR2 SASEGT. At the junction V is shortened by 6 bases and J by 0 bases, with 17 bases in between. The CDR3 runs 16 amino acids, cysteine and phenylalanine included. Only CDR3 DNA remains: 48 bases, in frame from the first base.